This TCR beta chain appears in the sequencing data of a study of T cells in Graves' hyperthyroidism and ophthalmopathy. TCR beta CDR3 regions were amplified from RNA transcripts. Initially, a first-round RT-PCR of the TCR CDR3 employed the HTBI primer set. In TCRdb, the multiplex PCR reads were re-called with MiXCR into one record per CDR3 protein. The sample shows about 300,000 distinct CDR3 sequences, roughly an eighth of them seen only once. Uncontrolled infections, other autoimmune diseases, pregnancy or lactation led to exclusion of patients. In its sample, this clonotype was seen many times. This CDR3 has 16 residues. Trimming cost V 4 bases and J 9 bases, with 19 bases left between them. Germline-derived CDR1 and CDR2 are MNHEY and SVGAGI.

The sequencing input was blood. The rearrangement links TRBV6-5 to TRBJ1-6; possible D gene TRBD1, 5 bases. The receptor's source is a woman in her forties with Graves' hyperthyroidism. As DNA, the CDR3 is TGTGCCAGCAGTTCAAATACCCAGTGGGGGAGTTCACCCCTCCACTTT. This sequence encodes CASSSNTQWGSSPLHF.